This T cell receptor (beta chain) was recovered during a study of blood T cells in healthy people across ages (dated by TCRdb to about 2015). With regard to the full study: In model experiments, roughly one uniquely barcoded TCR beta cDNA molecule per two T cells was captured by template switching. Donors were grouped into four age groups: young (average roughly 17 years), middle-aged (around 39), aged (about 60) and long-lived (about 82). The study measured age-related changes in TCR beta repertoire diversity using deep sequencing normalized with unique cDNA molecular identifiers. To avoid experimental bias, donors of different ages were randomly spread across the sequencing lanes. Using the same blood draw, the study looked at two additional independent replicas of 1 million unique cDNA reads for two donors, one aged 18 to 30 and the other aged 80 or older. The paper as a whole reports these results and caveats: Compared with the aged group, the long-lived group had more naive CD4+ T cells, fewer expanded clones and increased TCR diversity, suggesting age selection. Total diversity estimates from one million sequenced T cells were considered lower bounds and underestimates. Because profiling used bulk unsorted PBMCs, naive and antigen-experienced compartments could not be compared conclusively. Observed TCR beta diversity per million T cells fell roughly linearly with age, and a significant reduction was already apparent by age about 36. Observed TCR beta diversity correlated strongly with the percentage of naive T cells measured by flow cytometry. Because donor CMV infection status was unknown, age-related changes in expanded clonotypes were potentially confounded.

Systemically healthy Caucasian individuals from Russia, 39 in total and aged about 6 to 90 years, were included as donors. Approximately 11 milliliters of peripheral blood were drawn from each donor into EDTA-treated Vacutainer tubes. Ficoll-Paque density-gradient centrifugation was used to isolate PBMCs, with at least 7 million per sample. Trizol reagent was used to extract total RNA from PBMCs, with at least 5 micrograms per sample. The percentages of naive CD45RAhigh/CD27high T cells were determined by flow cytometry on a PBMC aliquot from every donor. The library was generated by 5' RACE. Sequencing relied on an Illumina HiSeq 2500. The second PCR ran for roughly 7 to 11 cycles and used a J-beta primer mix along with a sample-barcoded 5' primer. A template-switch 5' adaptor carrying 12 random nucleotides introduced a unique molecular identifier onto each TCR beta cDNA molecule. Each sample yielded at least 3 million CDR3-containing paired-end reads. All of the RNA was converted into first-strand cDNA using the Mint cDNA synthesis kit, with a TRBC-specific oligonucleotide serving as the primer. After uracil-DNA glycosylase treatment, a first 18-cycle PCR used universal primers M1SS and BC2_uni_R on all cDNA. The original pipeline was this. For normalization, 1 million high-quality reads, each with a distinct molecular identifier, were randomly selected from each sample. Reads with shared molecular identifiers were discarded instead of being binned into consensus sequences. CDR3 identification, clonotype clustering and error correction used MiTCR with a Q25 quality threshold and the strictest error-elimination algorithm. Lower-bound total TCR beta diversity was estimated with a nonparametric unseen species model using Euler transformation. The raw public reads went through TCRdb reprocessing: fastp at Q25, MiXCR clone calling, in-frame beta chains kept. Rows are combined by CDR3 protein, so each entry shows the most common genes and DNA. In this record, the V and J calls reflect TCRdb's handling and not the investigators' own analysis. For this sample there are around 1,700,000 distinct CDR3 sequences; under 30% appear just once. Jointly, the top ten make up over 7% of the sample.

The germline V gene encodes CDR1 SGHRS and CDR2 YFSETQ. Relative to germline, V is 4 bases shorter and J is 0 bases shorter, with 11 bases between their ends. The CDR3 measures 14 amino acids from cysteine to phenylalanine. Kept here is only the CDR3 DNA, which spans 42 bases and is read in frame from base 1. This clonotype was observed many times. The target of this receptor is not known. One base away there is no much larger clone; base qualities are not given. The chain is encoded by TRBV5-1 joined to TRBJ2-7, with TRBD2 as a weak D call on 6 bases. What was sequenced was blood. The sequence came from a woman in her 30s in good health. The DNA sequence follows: TGCGCCAGCAGCCCCTCTAGCGCCTCCTACGAGCAGTACTTC. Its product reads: CASSPSSASYEQYF.